What follows are 19 T cell receptor beta chains derived from one specimen sequenced in a study of human T cells and chemical hapten exposure. Time point denoted: patch test 3, about 24 weeks after DPC sensitization. Treatment noted: therapeutic diphenylcyclopropenone sensitization with weekly scalp DPC. TCRdb reprocessed the RACE reads via MiXCR and lists one record per CDR3 protein. This sample yields over 150,000 distinct CDR3 sequences, of which around a quarter are seen a single time; around 1.9% belongs to the top ten. The sequencing used whole blood, collected in connection with sensitization to the hapten diphenylcyclopropenone (DPC). The receptor source for this set is a woman aged 18-30 years with alopecia areata. Some clones in this sample may be carry-over from other donors' samples.

The rearrangement links TRBV18 to TRBJ2-2; perhaps D is TRBD1 or TRBD2 (5 bases each). The CDR3 loop spans 16 amino acids. CDR1 and CDR2 from the germline V gene are KGHSH and LQKENI. Trimming removed 8 bases from V and 0 bases from J, with 16 bases in between. CDR3 sequence (DNA): TGTGCCAGCCTCCTGGGGGTGACGGCGAACACCGGGGAGCTGTTTTTT. Translation: CASLLGVTANTGELFF.

This clonotype was seen many times. V usage is TRBV3-1 and J usage is TRBJ1-2; D unresolved. The CDR3 sequence is 17 residues long. Looked up from germline, CDR1 is LGHDT and CDR2 is YNNKEL (reference sequence). V shed 0 bases and J shed 3 bases, with 17 bases lying between them. The CDR3 nucleotides read TGTGCCAGCAGCCAAGATTTCCCTCCCACGGGTGACTATGGCTACACCTTC. Protein: CASSQDFPPTGDYGYTF. Full variable domain (outside the CDR3, taken from reference TRBV3-1 and TRBJ1-2): DTAVSQTPKYLVTQMGNDKSIKCEQNLGHDTMYWYKQDSKKFLKIMFSYNNKELIINETVPNRFSPKSPDKAHLNLHINSLELGDSAVYFCASSQDFPPTGDYGYTFGSGTRLTVV.

The table lists this clonotype with a few counts. The V call is TRBV12-3 or TRBV12-4, the J call TRBJ1-1; D might be TRBD1 (5 bases). Trimming took off 3 bases at V and 4 bases at J, with 15 bases between the two ends. CDR3 length equals 15 residues. The CDR3 region has the DNA TGTGCCAGCAGTTTGCGGGGCGGGGGAACCACTGAAGCTTTCTTT. As protein: CASSLRGGGTTEAFF.

This chain joins TRBV7-9 and TRBJ2-1; 10 nucleotides match TRBD2. V was clipped by 4 bases and J by 0 bases; unmatched bases: 6. Germline CDR1 is SEHNR and CDR2 is FQNEAQ (reference sequence). This CDR3 has 17 residues. The CDR3 coding sequence is TGTGCCAGCAGCTCGCCCACTAGCGGGGTCTCCTACAATGAGCAGTTCTTC. Its protein product is CASSSPTSGVSYNEQFF.

J is TRBJ1-2 and V is TRBV5-1; 10 bases match TRBD1. CDR1 is SGHRS and CDR2 is YFSETQ in the germline V gene. The CDR3 runs 16 residues. The junction had 11 bases not matched to a gene; V was cut back by 3 bases and J by 6 bases. CDR3 loop: CASSSGTGDQEDGYTF. The CDR3 nucleotides are TGCGCCAGCAGCTCCGGGACAGGGGACCAGGAGGATGGCTACACCTTC.

V is TRBV2 and J is TRBJ2-1; D is unresolved. The CDR3 spans 16 residues. The germline V gene encodes CDR1 SNHLY and CDR2 FYNNEI. V lost 3 bases and J 8 bases, leaving 20 bases between the germline ends. The DNA of the CDR3 is TGTGCCAGCAGTGAGTGGCCGGAGAACCCAAGCGATGAGCAGTTCTTC. Translation gives CASSEWPENPSDEQFF.

This sequence joins TRBV27 and TRBJ2-7; 9 bases match TRBD1. Germline CDR1 reads MNHEY; CDR2 reads SMNVEV (reference sequence). This CDR3 contains 14 residues. Trimming removed 5 bases from V and 7 bases from J; junction bases left unmatched: 9. The CDR3 nucleotides are TGTGCCAGCAGTGTACAGGGGGCCCTCAGGGAGCAGTACTTC. This gives the protein CASSVQGALREQYF.

The gene calls are TRBV2 and TRBJ2-1, with 9 bases lining up with TRBD2. Germline CDR1 and CDR2: SNHLY and FYNNEI. The V gene end was trimmed by 11 bases and the J gene end by 7 bases; junction bases not matched to a gene: 9. This CDR3 comprises 13 residues. This CDR3 is CACGGAGVNEQFF. CDR3 in DNA: TGTGCCTGCGGGGGGGCAGGAGTGAATGAGCAGTTCTTC.

This clonotype has more than one count but fewer than ten. This chain's CDR3 is CASSGSGGYEQYF. CDR3 coding DNA: TGTGCCAGCAGCGGATCAGGGGGCTACGAGCAGTACTTC. J is TRBJ2-7 and V is TRBV5-5; the match to TRBD1 covers 7 bases. The CDR3 runs to 13 residues. The ends lost 4 bases at V and 3 bases at J; junction bases unmatched: 4. Germline values: CDR1 SGHKS, CDR2 YYEKEE (reference sequence).

The chain joins TRBV27 to TRBJ2-7; the D gene is possibly TRBD1 (5 bases). The V end lost 10 bases, the J end lost 6 bases, and 16 bases lay between the germline ends. CDR1 is MNHEY, CDR2 SMNVEV, per germline (reference sequence). The CDR3 length is 12 residues. CDR3 sequence (DNA): TGTGCCACCCAAGGGGCAGGATTCGAGCAGTACTTC. The encoded protein is CATQGAGFEQYF.

This clonotype turned up a few times. This chain uses TRBV20-1 with TRBJ2-3, with 7 positions matching TRBD2. The V gene's germline CDR1 is DFQATT and CDR2 SNEGSKA (reference sequence). The V gene end was trimmed by 2 bases and the J gene end by 0 bases; junction bases not matched to a gene: 2. The CDR3 covers 14 residues. The CDR3 DNA is TGCAGTGCTAGACGGGACTACAGCACAGATACGCAGTATTTT. Translation gives CSARRDYSTDTQYF.

The sample holds a few counts of this clonotype. V and J are TRBV6-4 and TRBJ2-3; TRBD1 is a possible D gene (5 bases). CDR1 and CDR2 from the germline V gene are MRHNA and SNTAGT. This CDR3 contains 13 residues. V gave up 3 bases and J gave up 2 bases, with 6 bases separating them. CDR3: CASSEGATDTQYF. The CDR3 DNA is TGTGCCAGCAGTGAAGGGGCCACAGATACGCAGTATTTT.

This clonotype was found a few times. This chain joins TRBV10-3 and TRBJ2-7; TRBD2 aligns across 9 bases. V lost 0 bases to trimming and J lost 5 bases; unmatched junction nucleotides: 11. The germline V gene has CDR1 ENHRY and CDR2 SYGVKD. The CDR3 is 17 residues long. CDR3 in DNA: TGTGCCATCAGTGAGTCGACCGGCGGGAGGGCCTTCCACGAGCAGTACTTC. Encoded protein: CAISESTGGRAFHEQYF.

V and J are TRBV7-9 and TRBJ1-1; no clear D gene. V was clipped by 4 bases and J by 0 bases, with 9 bases between them. Germline values: CDR1 SEHNR, CDR2 FQNEAQ (reference sequence). This CDR3 region has 14 residues. The CDR3 protein is CASSYPPMNTEAFF. DNA for the CDR3: TGTGCCAGCAGCTATCCTCCCATGAACACTGAAGCTTTCTTT.

V is TRBV5-1 and J is TRBJ2-1, with TRBD1 as a possible D gene (6 bases). The CDR3 runs 15 residues. Per the germline V gene, CDR1 is SGHRS and CDR2 is YFSETQ. V shed 4 bases and J shed 1 base, with 12 bases lying between them. The CDR3 sequence: CASSPAGASYNEQFF. CDR3 nucleotides: TGCGCCAGCAGCCCCGCAGGGGCTTCCTACAATGAGCAGTTCTTC.

This clonotype was found many times. The chain has TRBV24-1 and TRBJ2-2; maybe TRBD1 (5 bases). V dropped 10 bases and J dropped 4 bases, with 9 bases sitting between them. The germline V gene encodes CDR1 KGHDR and CDR2 SFDVKD. This CDR3 has 12 amino acids. DNA for the CDR3: TGTGCCACTCTGGACATCACCGGGGAGCTGTTTTTT. Its protein is CATLDITGELFF.

V gene TRBV6-1 combines with J gene TRBJ2-3; TRBD2 is a possible D gene (6 bases). The CDR3 sequence is 13 residues long. CDR1 and CDR2 (germline): MNHNS, SASEGT. Between the trimmed V and J ends, which lost 10 bases and 6 bases, there was a span of 17 bases. CDR3 sequence: CATWRLGGDTQYF. The CDR3 nucleotides read TGTGCCACGTGGCGTCTTGGGGGGGATACGCAGTATTTT.

This clonotype has a handful of counts. The chain carries TRBV3-1 and TRBJ2-4, with D perhaps TRBD1 (5 bases). Germline assignment: CDR1 LGHDT and CDR2 YNNKEL (reference sequence). The V end lost 0 bases, the J end lost 3 bases, and 12 bases lay between the germline ends. The CDR3 totals 16 residues. This CDR3 is CASSQESTVGKNIQYF. The CDR3 DNA is TGTGCCAGCAGCCAAGAATCGACAGTGGGCAAAAACATTCAGTACTTC.

This clonotype showed up just a few times. J is TRBJ2-7 and V is TRBV6-6; no reliable D call. The CDR3 loop spans 12 amino acids. Trimming cost V 6 bases and J 4 bases, with 10 bases left between them. Germline lookup yields CDR1 MNHNY and CDR2 SVGAGI (reference sequence). CDR3 nucleotides: TGTGCCAGCAGGCCCAATACTTACGAGCAGTACTTC. As protein: CASRPNTYEQYF.